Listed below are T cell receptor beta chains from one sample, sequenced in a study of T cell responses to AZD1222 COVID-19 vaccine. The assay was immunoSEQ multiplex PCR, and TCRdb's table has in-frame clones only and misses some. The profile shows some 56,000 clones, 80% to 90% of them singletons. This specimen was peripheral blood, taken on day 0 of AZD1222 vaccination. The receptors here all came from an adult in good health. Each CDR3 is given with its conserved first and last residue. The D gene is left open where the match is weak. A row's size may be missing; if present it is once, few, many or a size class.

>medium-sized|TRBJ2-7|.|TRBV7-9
CASSSRDSTEGQYF
TGTGCCAGCAGCTCCCGGGACAGTACGGAGGGGCAGTACTTC
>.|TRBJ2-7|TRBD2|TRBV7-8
CASSPLAGGSLAYEQYF
TGTGCCAGCAGCCCACTAGCGGGGGGCTCCCTAGCCTACGAGCAGTACTTC
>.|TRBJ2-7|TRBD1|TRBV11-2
CASSLVGTGLGEQYF
TGTGCCAGCAGCTTAGTAGGGACAGGGCTAGGCGAGCAGTACTTC
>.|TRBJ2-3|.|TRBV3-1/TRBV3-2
CASGGLDTQYF
TGTGCCAGCGGGGGTTTAGATACGCAGTATTTT
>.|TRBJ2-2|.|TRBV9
CASSVGSTGELFF
TGTGCCAGCAGCGTAGGATCTACCGGGGAGCTGTTTTTT
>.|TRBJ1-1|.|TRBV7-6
CASSPNPGVNTEAFF
TGTGCCAGCAGCCCCAACCCGGGCGTGAACACTGAAGCTTTCTTT
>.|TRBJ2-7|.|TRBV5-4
CASSSASGTLSYEQYF
TGTGCCAGCAGCTCTGCCTCCGGGACCCTCTCCTACGAGCAGTACTTC
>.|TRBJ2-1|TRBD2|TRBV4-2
CASSQASSGVKDEQFF
TGTGCCAGCAGCCAAGCGTCTAGCGGGGTTAAAGATGAGCAGTTCTTC
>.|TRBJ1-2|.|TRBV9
CASSYLLTGNYGYTF
TGTGCCAGCAGCTACCTCCTGACAGGAAACTATGGCTACACCTTC
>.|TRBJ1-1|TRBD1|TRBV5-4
CASSLRDRGAEAFF
TGTGCCAGCAGCTTGCGGGACAGGGGCGCTGAAGCTTTCTTT
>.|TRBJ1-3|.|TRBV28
CASIGVGRGTIYF
TGTGCCAGCATCGGGGTCGGGCGAGGAACCATATATTTT
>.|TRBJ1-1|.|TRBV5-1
CASSTGEVNTEAFF
TGCGCCAGCAGCACCGGGGAGGTGAACACTGAAGCTTTCTTT
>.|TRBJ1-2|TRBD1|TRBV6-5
CASSYPGTAGYTF
TGTGCCAGCAGTTACCCGGGGACAGCCGGCTACACCTTC
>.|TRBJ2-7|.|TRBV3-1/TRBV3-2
CASSPDPGIHEQYF
TGTGCCAGCAGCCCAGATCCGGGGATCCACGAGCAGTACTTC
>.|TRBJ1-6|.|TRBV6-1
CASSESYHSPLHF
TGTGCCAGCAGTGAATCTTACCATTCACCCCTCCACTTT
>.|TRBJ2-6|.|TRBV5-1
CGGHLIPLSGANVLTF
TGCGGGGGGCACTTAATCCCCCTGTCTGGGGCCAACGTCCTGACTTTC
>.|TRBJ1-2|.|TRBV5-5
CASSLERRPGAHGYTF
TGTGCCAGCAGCTTGGAGCGCAGACCCGGGGCCCATGGCTACACCTTC
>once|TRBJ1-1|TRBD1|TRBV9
CASSVQQGAEAFF
TGTGCCAGCAGCGTGCAACAGGGGGCTGAAGCTTTCTTT
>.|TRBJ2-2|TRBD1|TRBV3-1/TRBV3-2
CASTRQGGTGELFF
TGTGCCAGCACCCGACAGGGGGGCACCGGGGAGCTGTTTTTT
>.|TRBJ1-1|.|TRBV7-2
CASSLSPMNTEAFF
TGTGCCAGCAGCTTATCCCCGATGAACACTGAAGCTTTCTTT
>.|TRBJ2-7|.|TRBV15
CATSKGDSSYEQYF
TGTGCCACCAGTAAAGGAGACAGTTCCTACGAGCAGTACTTC
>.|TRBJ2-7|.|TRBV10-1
CASRGSSYEQYF
TGCGCCAGCAGAGGAAGCTCCTACGAGCAGTACTTC
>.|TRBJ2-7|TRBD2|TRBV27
CASSASGGYEQYF
TGTGCCAGCAGTGCCTCGGGGGGCTACGAGCAGTACTTC
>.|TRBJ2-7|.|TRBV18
CASSPGGYEQYF
TGTGCCAGCTCACCCGGTGGATACGAGCAGTACTTC
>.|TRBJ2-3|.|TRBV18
CASSPGVRTDTQYF
TGTGCCAGCTCACCGGGGGTGAGGACAGATACGCAGTATTTT
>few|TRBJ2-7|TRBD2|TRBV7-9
CASSFGRRGVEQYF
TGTGCCAGCAGCTTCGGCAGACGGGGGGTCGAGCAGTACTTC
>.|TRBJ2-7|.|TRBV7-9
CASSLVREQYF
TGTGCCAGCAGCTTAGTTCGTGAGCAGTACTTC
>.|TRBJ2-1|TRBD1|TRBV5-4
CASSLGQGNSYNEQFF
TGTGCCAGCAGCTTGGGACAGGGGAACTCCTACAATGAGCAGTTCTTC
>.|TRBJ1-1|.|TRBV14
CASSQDLGTEAFF
TGTGCCAGCAGCCAAGATCTTGGGACTGAAGCTTTCTTT
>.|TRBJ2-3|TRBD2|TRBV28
CASRTGGSTDTQYF
TGTGCCAGCAGAACGGGGGGATCCACAGATACGCAGTATTTT
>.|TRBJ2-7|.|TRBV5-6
CASSSMLQDTTAGKYF
TGTGCCAGCAGCTCTATGCTACAGGATACAACCGCGGGGAAGTACTTC
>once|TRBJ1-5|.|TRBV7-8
CASSLGGAALNQPQHF
TGTGCCAGCAGCTTAGGGGGGGCGGCCCTCAATCAGCCCCAGCATTTT
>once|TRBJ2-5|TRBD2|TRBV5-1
CASSLGGLVYETQYF
TGCGCCAGCAGCTTGGGTGGACTAGTGTATGAGACCCAGTACTTC
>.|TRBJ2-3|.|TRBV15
CATSEGRGQFDTQYF
TGTGCCACCAGCGAAGGACGGGGACAATTTGATACGCAGTATTTT
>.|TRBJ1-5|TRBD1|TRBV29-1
CSAQGQVDQPQHF
TGCAGCGCTCAGGGACAGGTGGATCAGCCCCAGCATTTT